This TCR beta chain was captured by sequencing in a study of CXCR3-negative and CXCR3-positive naive CD8 T cells. The study made its TRB cDNA libraries by 5' RACE, adding UMI labels. One entry per CDR3 protein, without DNA, is what TCRdb gives after re-calling the 5' RACE reads. In total, the table holds some 140,000 distinct CDR3 sequences. A note on this clonotype: Its antigen is undetermined.

The CDR3 extends over 14 amino acids. Per germline, CDR1 DFQATT and CDR2 SNEGSKA (reference sequence). Study-wide points: The TRB CDR3s that CXCR3-positive naive cells carried were more hydrophobic than those of CXCR3-negative naive cells.

This receptor was obtained from a human donor in good health. Some clones in this sample may be carry-over from other donors' samples. The chain uses TRBV20-1 and TRBJ2-7; TCRdb's assignment of TRBD2 cannot be checked, as there is no DNA. The sequencing sample was made of naive CXCR3+ CD8+ T cells from blood. Noted subset: CD45RO-CCR7+CD27+CD95- naive CD8+ T cells expressing CXCR3 (TNR3+). CDR3 sequence: CSARTASSGYEQYF.